This passage covers 2 T cell receptor beta chains from one sample sequenced in a study of breast tumors, draining lymph nodes, adjacent tissues. TCRdb re-analysed the multiplex PCR reads in MiXCR, keeping a single row per CDR3 protein. The sample gives tens of thousands of distinct CDR3 sequences, about 36% of which show up once; approximately 11% is in the top ten. Sequencing was done on a sample of breast tumor tissue. These receptors were obtained from a female donor with breast cancer. Some clones in this sample may be carry-over from other donors' samples.

This chain joins TRBV29-1 and TRBJ2-1; D is unclear. The V end was cut by 3 bases, the J end by 0 bases, with 3 bases between. The CDR3 consists of 12 residues. Germline V gene lookup returns CDR1 SQVTM and CDR2 ANQGSEA. This CDR3 reads CSVDSSYNEQFF. The CDR3 region has the DNA TGCAGCGTTGACAGCTCCTACAATGAGCAGTTCTTC.

The chain joins TRBV5-6 to TRBJ2-7; tentatively, D is TRBD1 (6 bases). V lost 4 bases and J 0 bases, leaving 11 bases between the germline ends. In germline, CDR1 is SGHDT, CDR2 YYEEEE. The CDR3 has 14 residues. CDR3 sequence (DNA): TGTGCCAGCAGCACCGGACAGAGCTCCTACGAGCAGTACTTC. This gives the protein CASSTGQSSYEQYF.